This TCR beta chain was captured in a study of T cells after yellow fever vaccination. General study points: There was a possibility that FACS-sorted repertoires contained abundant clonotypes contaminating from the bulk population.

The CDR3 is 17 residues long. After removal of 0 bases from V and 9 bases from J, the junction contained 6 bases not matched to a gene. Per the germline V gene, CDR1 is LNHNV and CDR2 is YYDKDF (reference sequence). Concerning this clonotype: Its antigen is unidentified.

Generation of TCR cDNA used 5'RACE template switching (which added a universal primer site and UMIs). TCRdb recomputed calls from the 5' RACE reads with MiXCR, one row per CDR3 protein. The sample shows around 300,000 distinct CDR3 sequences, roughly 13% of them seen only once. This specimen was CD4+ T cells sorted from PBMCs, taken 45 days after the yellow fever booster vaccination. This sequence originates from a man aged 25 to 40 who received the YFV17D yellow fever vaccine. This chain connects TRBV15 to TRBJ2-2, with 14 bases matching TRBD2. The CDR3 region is CATSRERLAGGSRELFF. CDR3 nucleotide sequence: TGTGCCACCAGCAGAGAAAGACTAGCGGGAGGGTCCAGGGAGCTGTTTTTT.